Below, 17 T cell receptor beta chains from the same sample are listed, as sequenced in a study of T cell changes during pregnancy in multiple sclerosis. The data were produced by immunoSEQ multiplex PCR, yet TCRdb's version contains in-frame clones alone and is incomplete. The top ten clones hold approximately 1.6% of a sample with tens of thousands of clones, roughly nine tenths of them seen once. This sample comprised peripheral blood, obtained in the first trimester of pregnancy. Receptor source: a female donor in good health, enrolled as a control in a pregnancy study.

The chain links TRBV5-4 to TRBJ2-2; TRBD1 might be the D (5 bases). Between the trimmed V and J ends, which lost 2 bases and 4 bases, there was a span of 6 bases. The CDR3 extends over 13 amino acids. Germline V CDR1 and CDR2: SGHNT, YYREEE (reference sequence). The DNA of the CDR3 is TGTGCCAGCAGCTTAGACAGCACCGGGGAGCTGTTTTTT. Protein sequence: CASSLDSTGELFF.

This chain's CDR3 is CASSTLQGGTEAFF. The CDR3 DNA sequence: TGTGCCAGCAGCACACTACAGGGGGGCACTGAAGCTTTCTTT. V and J are TRBV7-9 and TRBJ1-1; 8 nucleotides match TRBD1. The junction had 6 bases not matched to a gene; V was cut back by 5 bases and J by 4 bases. Germline CDR1 SEHNR, CDR2 FQNEAQ (reference sequence). This CDR3 contains 14 residues.

The J gene is TRBJ2-5, the V gene TRBV2; 7 bases align to TRBD1. Trimming removed 4 bases from V and 4 bases from J; junction bases left unmatched: 6. The CDR3 is 14 residues long. Germline V gene sequence: CDR1 SNHLY, CDR2 FYNNEI. CDR3 region: CASSATGAAETQYF. In DNA, the CDR3 is TGTGCCAGCAGTGCCACAGGGGCTGCAGAGACCCAGTACTTC. The complete variable domain, with remaining parts taken from reference TRBV2 and TRBJ2-5, reads EPEVTQTPSHQVTQMGQEVILRCVPISNHLYFYWYRQILGQKVEFLVSFYNNEISEKSEIFDDQFSVERPDGSNFTLKIRSTKLEDSAMYFCASSATGAAETQYFGPGTRLLVL.

This clone was counted a single time. This rearrangement joins TRBV7-9 to TRBJ2-3; perhaps TRBD2 as D (5 bases). This CDR3 spans 16 amino acids. The germline V gene has CDR1 SEHNR and CDR2 FQNEAQ (reference sequence). V dropped 2 bases and J dropped 2 bases, with 14 bases sitting between them. As DNA, the CDR3 is TGTGCCAGCAGCTTACGCCCTGGGAGTATCACAGATACGCAGTATTTT. Protein: CASSLRPGSITDTQYF.

Only one count was recorded for this clone. The chain combines TRBV25-1 with TRBJ2-1; 8 bases agree with TRBD2. From germline, CDR1 is MGHDK and CDR2 SYGVNS. V shed 1 base and J 9 bases; nucleotides not matched to a gene: 8. The CDR3 spans 15 residues. CDR3 sequence: CASSESGREVIEQFF. In DNA form, the CDR3 reads TGTGCCAGCAGTGAATCGGGGCGGGAGGTCATTGAGCAGTTCTTC.

This sequence joins TRBV6-1 and TRBJ2-7; possible D gene TRBD2, 5 bases. The germline CDR1 and CDR2 sequences are MNHNS and SASEGT. This CDR3 spans 16 amino acids. Trimming removed 3 bases at V and 1 base at J, with 16 bases between. CDR3 protein: CASSDLLGGSSYEQYF. The DNA of the CDR3 is TGTGCCAGCAGTGATTTGTTGGGCGGGTCGTCCTACGAGCAGTACTTC.

The table lists this clone with a count of one. The rearrangement joins TRBV2 to TRBJ2-1; the D gene could be TRBD1 or TRBD2 (9 bases each). Germline CDR1 SNHLY, CDR2 FYNNEI. V lost 5 bases and J 3 bases, leaving 26 bases between the germline ends. This CDR3 region has 19 residues. The CDR3 reads CASSSDRGNGSGGYNEQFF. The CDR3 nucleotides are TGTGCCAGCAGTTCCGACAGGGGGAATGGTAGCGGGGGCTACAATGAGCAGTTCTTC.

CDR3 region: CASSFQPGTSGADTQYF. CDR3 nucleotides: TGCGCCAGCAGCTTCCAACCCGGGACTAGCGGGGCAGATACGCAGTATTTT. This chain connects TRBV5-1 to TRBJ2-3; the match to TRBD2 covers 13 bases. The J segment lost 4 bases and the V segment lost 2 bases, leaving 7 bases of the junction unmatched. Germline values: CDR1 SGHRS, CDR2 YFSETQ. CDR3 length: 17 residues.

The gene calls are TRBV11-3 and TRBJ2-5; 7 nucleotides line up with TRBD1. Looked up from germline, CDR1 is SGHNT and CDR2 is YENEEA. This CDR3 region has 15 residues. The V segment lost 1 base and the J segment 2 bases; nucleotides outside the gene matches: 4. The CDR3 DNA reads TGTGCCAGCAGCTTAGGGACAGGATATCAAGAGACCCAGTACTTC. Protein sequence: CASSLGTGYQETQYF.

The chain recombines TRBV9 with TRBJ2-3; 9 bases line up with TRBD2. The germline CDR1 and CDR2 sequences are SGDLS and YYNGEE. The CDR3 sequence is 18 residues long. Germline trimming cut 0 bases from V and 4 bases from J; bases unmatched to any gene: 12. Written as DNA, the CDR3 is TGTGCCAGCAGCGTAGGGGTTCGGGGCGGGAGGGTAGCAGATACGCAGTATTTT. It yields the protein CASSVGVRGGRVADTQYF. Full variable domain (missing parts from reference TRBV9 and TRBJ2-3): DSGVTQTPKHLITATGQRVTLRCSPRSGDLSVYWYQQSLDQGLQFLIQYYNGEERAKGNILERFSAQQFPDLHSELNLSSLELGDSALYFCASSVGVRGGRVADTQYFGPGTRLTVL.

V usage is TRBV19 and J usage is TRBJ2-1; 7 bases match TRBD2. The CDR3 spans 16 residues. The J segment lost 4 bases and the V segment lost 7 bases, leaving 13 bases of the junction unmatched. Per the germline V gene, CDR1 is LNHDA and CDR2 is SQIVND (reference sequence). This chain's CDR3 is CASMGRLGSGYNEQFF. In DNA, the CDR3 is TGTGCCAGTATGGGGAGGTTGGGTAGCGGGTACAATGAGCAGTTCTTC.

As to this clone: Compared with germline, one end of the junction differs, possibly owing to a read error. The chain joins TRBV29-1 to TRBJ2-1; 11 nucleotides agree with TRBD2. This CDR3 is 16 amino acids long. Germline V CDR1 and CDR2: SQVTM, ANQGSEA. The CDR3 region is CSVEASGRPTYNEQFF. The CDR3 bases are TGCAGCGTAGAAGCTAGCGGGAGGCCCACCTACAATGAGCAGTTCTTC.

The CDR3 sequence is CASSLTLARRNTIYF. The CDR3, as DNA: TGTGCCAGCAGCCTCACCCTGGCCCGCAGAAACACCATATATTTT. This chain connects TRBV14 to TRBJ1-3, with D uncertain. Trimming shortened V by 4 bases and J by 5 bases, and 15 bases separated the two germline ends. CDR1 is SGHDN and CDR2 is FVKESK in the germline V gene. The CDR3 has 15 amino acids.

This chain links TRBV4-1 with TRBJ1-1; the match to TRBD1 covers 7 bases. The germline V gene has CDR1 MGHRA and CDR2 YSYEKL. Trimming took 4 bases from V and 2 from J; bases not matched to a gene: 7. The CDR3 has 15 residues. The CDR3 region is CASSLRDSDNTEAFF. DNA for the CDR3: TGCGCCAGCAGCCTTCGGGACAGCGATAACACTGAAGCTTTCTTT.

The V gene is TRBV28, the J gene TRBJ1-5; TRBD1 is a possible D gene (6 bases). Germline loops: CDR1 MDHEN, CDR2 SYDVKM. This CDR3 comprises 14 residues. Trimming took 3 bases from V and 5 from J, leaving 11 bases between them. The CDR3 region is CASSLAGGHQPQHF. CDR3 nucleotide sequence: TGTGCCAGCAGTTTGGCGGGGGGCCATCAGCCCCAGCATTTT.

The chain couples TRBV5-1 to TRBJ2-7, with 11 positions matching TRBD2. In germline, CDR1 is SGHRS, CDR2 YFSETQ. The CDR3 has 17 amino acids. Trimming removed 1 base from V and 6 bases from J; junction bases left unmatched: 12. The DNA for the CDR3 is TGCGCCAGCAGCTTGCGGGGACTAGCGGCAAGTACCTCCGAGCAGTACTTC. It encodes CASSLRGLAASTSEQYF.

J is TRBJ2-1 and V is TRBV19; 7 nucleotides line up with TRBD1. Germline V CDR1 and CDR2: LNHDA, SQIVND (reference sequence). This CDR3 region has 12 residues. Trimming cost V 3 bases and J 9 bases; bases outside gene matches: 2. The CDR3 protein is CASSIRQGEQFF. CDR3 nucleotides: TGTGCCAGTAGTATTCGACAGGGTGAGCAGTTCTTC. Using reference TRBV19 and TRBJ2-1 for the parts outside the CDR3, the full variable domain is DGGITQSPKYLFRKEGQNVTLSCEQNLNHDAMYWYRQDPGQGLRLIYYSQIVNDFQKGDIAEGYSVSREKKESFPLTVTSAQKNPTAFYLCASSIRQGEQFFGPGTRLTVL.